Each of the 24 T cell receptor beta chains below was sequenced from the same sample in a study of OX40 agonist ivuxolimab in advanced cancers. Sequenced by immunoSEQ multiplex PCR; TCRdb stores in-frame clones only, minus some. The sample has about 79,000 clones; around 90% are singletons. The sample here was CD4+ or CD8+ T cells sorted from blood, taken in a trial of the OX40 agonist ivuxolimab. The receptors come from an adult with an advanced solid tumor such as melanoma, head and neck, liver or kidney cancer.

Written as DNA, the CDR3 is TGTGCCAGCAGTGGGTACCCCACAGGGCAGACTGAAGCTTTCTTT. Translated: CASSGYPTGQTEAFF. The chain employs TRBV25-1 and TRBJ1-1, with D possibly matching TRBD1 (6 bases). The germline gives CDR1 MGHDK, CDR2 SYGVNS. CDR3 size: 15 residues. V lost 4 bases and J lost 5, with 17 bases in between.

V usage is TRBV27 and J usage is TRBJ2-5; 7 positions agree with TRBD1. The CDR3 has 19 amino acids. The germline V gene encodes CDR1 MNHEY and CDR2 SMNVEV (reference sequence). V was pared by 5 bases and J by 1 base, with 19 bases of the junction left unmatched. This CDR3 reads CASSPYVRLGQTIQETQYF. CDR3 sequence (DNA): TGTGCCAGCAGTCCTTATGTCCGCCTGGGACAGACGATCCAAGAGACCCAGTACTTC.

V and J are TRBV4-2 and TRBJ2-7, with D possibly matching TRBD2 (6 bases). Germline V gene data show CDR1 as LGHNA and CDR2 as YNFKEQ. Trimming cost V 4 bases and J 5 bases, with 12 bases left between them. The CDR3 totals 13 residues. The CDR3 DNA follows: TGTGCCAGCAGCCCGCGGGGTGTGGACGAGCAGTACTTC. Its translation: CASSPRGVDEQYF.

The CDR3 DNA reads as TGTGCCAGCTCACCAGGAGATTTCTCCTACGAGCAGTACTTC. This encodes CASSPGDFSYEQYF. The chain recombines TRBV18 with TRBJ2-7; the D is unclear. V was pared by 2 bases and J by 0 bases, with 8 bases between. CDR1 and CDR2 from the germline V gene are KGHSH and LQKENI. This CDR3 spans 14 amino acids.

The gene calls are TRBV29-1 and TRBJ2-7; D is possibly TRBD1 (7 bases). Per germline, CDR1 SQVTM and CDR2 ANQGSEA. V lost 0 bases, J lost 6 bases, and 18 bases lay in between. The CDR3 runs to 15 residues. CDR3 sequence: CSVEEGAGGQSEQYF. CDR3 in DNA: TGCAGCGTTGAAGAAGGGGCAGGGGGGCAGAGCGAGCAGTACTTC.

The V and J genes are TRBV9 and TRBJ2-3, with 9 bases lining up with TRBD1. Germline V gene data show CDR1 as SGDLS and CDR2 as YYNGEE. The CDR3 has 19 amino acids. J was trimmed by 2 bases and V by 4 bases; bases with no gene match: 17. CDR3 nucleotide sequence: TGTGCCAGCAGCCCGTGGACAGGGGAGAGGGAAAATGTCACAGATACGCAGTATTTT. Protein: CASSPWTGERENVTDTQYF.

This chain uses TRBV7-9 with TRBJ2-3; perhaps D is TRBD1 or TRBD2 (5 bases each). The CDR3 extends over 15 amino acids. V lost 4 bases to trimming and J lost 0 bases, with 11 bases between them. Looked up from germline, CDR1 is SEHNR and CDR2 is FQNEAQ (reference sequence). CDR3 amino acids: CASSSEGRSTDTQYF. CDR3 bases: TGTGCCAGCAGCTCAGAGGGGCGGAGCACAGATACGCAGTATTTT.

V is TRBV28 and J is TRBJ1-2; no clear D gene. Germline CDR1 MDHEN, CDR2 SYDVKM. Between the trimmed V and J ends, which lost 6 bases and 2 bases, there was a span of 10 bases. The CDR3 extends over 13 amino acids. DNA for the CDR3: TGTGCCAGCAGCCTATTGGCGAACTATGGCTACACCTTC. It translates to CASSLLANYGYTF.

This chain links TRBV15 with TRBJ1-5, with 10 bases identical to TRBD1. The CDR3 contains 18 residues. Germline V gene data show CDR1 as LNHNV and CDR2 as YYDKDF (reference sequence). V lost 0 bases, J lost 1 base, and 6 bases stayed unmatched. The CDR3 sequence: CATSRDPGTGASNQPQHF. The CDR3 nucleotides read TGTGCCACCAGCAGAGATCCCGGGACAGGGGCAAGCAATCAGCCCCAGCATTTT.

A single count supports this clone. The chain employs TRBV5-6 and TRBJ2-3, with 11 bases lining up with TRBD2. CDR3 length equals 15 residues. CDR1 SGHDT and CDR2 YYEEEE come from the germline V gene. Trimming at V came to 4 bases and at J to 11 bases, leaving 12 bases not matched to a gene. The CDR3 is CASSLASGRSSVQYF. The CDR3 bases are TGTGCCAGCAGCCTTGCTAGCGGGAGGTCCTCGGTGCAGTATTTT. Full variable domain (outside the CDR3, taken from reference TRBV5-6 and TRBJ2-3): DAGVTQSPTHLIKTRGQQVTLRCSPKSGHDTVSWYQQALGQGPQFIFQYYEEEERQRGNFPDRFSGHQFPNYSSELNVNALLLGDSALYLCASSLASGRSSVQYFGPGTRLTVL.

The chain links TRBV28 to TRBJ1-4; D unclear. V was clipped by 5 bases and J by 10 bases, with 14 bases between them. The CDR3 consists of 13 residues. CDR1 is MDHEN, CDR2 SYDVKM, per germline. In DNA form, the CDR3 reads TGTGCCAGCAGTCTTCCCCAAGGAGGAAAACTGTTTTTT. Encoded protein: CASSLPQGGKLFF. Full variable domain (missing parts from reference TRBV28 and TRBJ1-4): DVKVTQSSRYLVKRTGEKVFLECVQDMDHENMFWYRQDPGLGLRLIYFSYDVKMKEKGDIPEGYSVSREKKERFSLILESASTNQTSMYLCASSLPQGGKLFFGSGTQLSVL.

The chain couples TRBV15 to TRBJ1-1, with TRBD1 as a possible D gene (5 bases). Trimming took off 9 bases at V and 11 bases at J, with 19 bases between the two ends. Germline CDR1 reads LNHNV; CDR2 reads YYDKDF (reference sequence). The CDR3 covers 12 residues. As DNA, the CDR3 is TGTGCCACTAGTCTCCGGGACGGGAACGCTTTCTTT. Translation: CATSLRDGNAFF.

The chain joins TRBV6-1 to TRBJ1-1; no reliable D call. This CDR3 has 13 amino acids. Germline assignment: CDR1 MNHNS and CDR2 SASEGT. V gave up 5 bases and J gave up 1 base, with 8 bases separating them. CDR3 DNA: TGTGCCAGCAGTCGAACAAGGAACACTGAAGCTTTCTTT. This encodes CASSRTRNTEAFF.

A single count supports this clone. This sequence joins TRBV2 and TRBJ2-1; possible D gene TRBD2, 6 bases. Looked up from germline, CDR1 is SNHLY and CDR2 is FYNNEI. The CDR3 is made up of 15 amino acids. Between the trimmed V and J ends, which lost 0 bases and 6 bases, there was a span of 12 bases. CDR3 coding DNA: TGTGCCAGCAGTGAAGCGGAACTAGCTGGCAATGAGCAGTTCTTC. Encoded protein: CASSEAELAGNEQFF.

V is TRBV5-5 and J is TRBJ2-1; 8 bases fit TRBD2. Germline loops: CDR1 SGHKS, CDR2 YYEKEE (reference sequence). This CDR3 is 14 amino acids long. Trimming at V came to 0 bases and at J to 9 bases, leaving 5 bases not matched to a gene. CDR3 bases: TGTGCCAGCAGCTTGGGTTTAGCGGGAAGTGAGCAGTTCTTC. Translating it yields CASSLGLAGSEQFF.

This sequence joins TRBV19 and TRBJ1-5, with D unclear. This CDR3 spans 13 amino acids. V was shortened by 1 base and J by 4 bases, with 5 bases between the two germline ends. The germline V gene has CDR1 LNHDA and CDR2 SQIVND (reference sequence). The CDR3 DNA follows: TGTGCCAGTAGTATAGGGGGAAATCAGCCCCAGCATTTT. Encoded protein: CASSIGGNQPQHF. Using reference TRBV19 and TRBJ1-5 for the parts outside the CDR3, the full variable domain is DGGITQSPKYLFRKEGQNVTLSCEQNLNHDAMYWYRQDPGQGLRLIYYSQIVNDFQKGDIAEGYSVSREKKESFPLTVTSAQKNPTAFYLCASSIGGNQPQHFGDGTRLSIL.

The rearrangement links TRBV20-1 to TRBJ2-1, with D unclear. This CDR3 contains 10 residues. V lost 5 bases and J lost 7, with 6 bases in between. Germline V gives CDR1 DFQATT, CDR2 SNEGSKA (reference sequence). The CDR3 sequence: CSAGRNEQFF. CDR3 bases: TGCAGTGCTGGCCGAAATGAGCAGTTCTTC.

In the case of this clone: This may come from a read error, since a much larger clone is one base off. The CDR3 DNA reads as TGTGCCAGCAGCCGGACAGGGGGCACTGAAGCTTTCTTT. This sequence encodes CASSRTGGTEAFF. This chain links TRBV7-9 with TRBJ1-1; 10 bases match TRBD1. The junction had 1 base not matched to a gene; V was cut back by 5 bases and J by 4 bases. Germline V lookup: CDR1 SEHNR, CDR2 FQNEAQ (reference sequence). This CDR3 spans 13 amino acids. The variable domain in full, completed from reference TRBV7-9 and TRBJ1-1, reads DTGVSQNPRHKITKRGQNVTFRCDPISEHNRLYWYRQTLGQGPEFLTYFQNEAQLEKSRLLSDRFSAERPKGSFSTLEIQRTEQGDSAMYLCASSRTGGTEAFFGQGTRLTVV.

The chain is built from TRBV30 and TRBJ2-1; weak D call: TRBD2 (6 bases). CDR1 GTSNPN and CDR2 SVGIG come from the germline V gene (reference sequence). The germline V and J ends were trimmed by 2 bases and 12 bases, with 11 bases remaining between them. The CDR3 has 11 amino acids. For the CDR3, the DNA is TGTGCCTGGAGTCCGGGGGTTTGGCAGTTCTTC. Translating it yields CAWSPGVWQFF.

This sequence joins TRBV13 and TRBJ2-7, with 8 bases matching TRBD2. This CDR3 spans 17 amino acids. V gave up 1 base and J gave up 11 bases; unmatched junction bases: 19. The V gene's germline CDR1 is PRHDT and CDR2 FYEKMQ (reference sequence). This chain's CDR3 is CASSLERLGEAGASKYF. CDR3 in DNA: TGTGCCAGCAGCTTAGAGCGCCTGGGCGAAGCGGGGGCGAGCAAGTACTTC.

This chain links TRBV5-4 with TRBJ1-3; D ambiguous. Between the trimmed V and J ends, which lost 3 bases and 0 bases, there was a span of 10 bases. The CDR3 consists of 15 residues. Germline V lookup: CDR1 SGHNT, CDR2 YYREEE (reference sequence). The CDR3 loop reads CASSWQDLSGNTIYF. DNA of the CDR3: TGTGCCAGCAGCTGGCAGGACCTCTCTGGAAACACCATATATTTT.

Concerning this clone: At one boundary the junction diverges from the germline segment, which might be a read error. The chain has TRBV7-7 and TRBJ2-1; TRBD2 is a possible D gene (6 bases). Germline CDR1 SSHAT, CDR2 FNYEAQ (reference sequence). This CDR3 has 14 residues. The CDR3 DNA is TGTGCTAGCAGCACTGGCGGGGTAGGGAATGAGCAGTTCTTC. Translating it yields CASSTGGVGNEQFF.

The chain recombines TRBV28 with TRBJ1-5; 7 nucleotides match TRBD1. Germline V gene data show CDR1 as MDHEN and CDR2 as SYDVKM. The CDR3 sequence is 14 residues long. J was trimmed by 5 bases and V by 5 bases; bases with no gene match: 6. The CDR3 spells CASSPGQAHQPQHF. The CDR3 DNA is TGTGCCAGCAGTCCCGGACAGGCCCATCAGCCCCAGCATTTT.

This chain links TRBV28 with TRBJ2-6, with no clear D. The CDR3 sequence is 15 residues long. Germline CDR1 is MDHEN and CDR2 is SYDVKM. V was shortened by 1 base and J by 2 bases, with 6 bases between the two germline ends. The CDR3 coding sequence is TGTGCCAGCAGTTTATCGGAACCTGGGGCCAACGTCCTGACTTTC. Residues: CASSLSEPGANVLTF.